Shown below are 13 T cell receptor beta chains from a single sample sequenced in a study of T-cell reconstitution after alpha-beta-depleted transplantation in children. It was with unique molecular identifiers that the TCRbeta library was prepared. MiXCR, run by TCRdb on the PCR reads, gives a single entry per CDR3 protein. The sample contains over 70,000 distinct CDR3 sequences, 12% of which appear only once. The sample was PBMCs from the stem cell graft donor, taken from the stem cell graft. Source of these receptors: a human donor who donated a stem cell graft to a child with inherited bone marrow failure.

This clonotype was counted ten times or more. The chain carries TRBV6-2 or TRBV6-3 and TRBJ1-5; D unclear. The CDR3 loop spans 14 amino acids. V gave up 7 bases and J gave up 5 bases, with 15 bases separating them. CDR1 MNHEY and CDR2 SVGEGT come from the germline V gene. The CDR3 is CASTTFGLDQPQHF. The DNA for the CDR3 is TGTGCCAGCACCACCTTCGGGCTTGATCAGCCCCAGCATTTT.

At least ten counts were recorded for this clonotype. The chain is built from TRBV29-1 and TRBJ1-1, with 7 bases fitting TRBD1. The CDR3 covers 13 residues. V dropped 6 bases and J dropped 12; count of bases not matched to a gene: 16. The germline V gene encodes CDR1 SQVTM and CDR2 ANQGSEA. This CDR3 reads CSVTAPGGGATFF. CDR3 nucleotide sequence: TGCAGCGTCACGGCCCCAGGAGGGGGCGCGACTTTCTTT.

This clonotype was counted a few times. This chain connects TRBV7-3 to TRBJ2-2; perhaps TRBD1 as D (6 bases). V shed 5 bases and J shed 5 bases, with 12 bases lying between them. CDR3 length: 14 amino acids. Germline CDR1 SGHTA, CDR2 FQGTGA. The CDR3 is CASSALGGTGELFF. CDR3 nucleotide sequence: TGTGCCAGCAGCGCGCTAGGGGGAACCGGGGAGCTGTTTTTT.

This clonotype has ten or more counts. This chain uses TRBV20-1 with TRBJ1-1; D is unclear. Trimming left V 1 base short and J 0 bases short, with 9 bases between. The length of the CDR3 is 14 residues. CDR1 DFQATT and CDR2 SNEGSKA come from the germline V gene (reference sequence). CDR3 DNA sequence: TGCAGTGCTAGAGTGCCAGGTATGAACACTGAAGCTTTCTTT. Residues: CSARVPGMNTEAFF.

This clonotype was counted many times. This chain connects TRBV27 to TRBJ1-2; the match to TRBD1 covers 8 bases. CDR1 and CDR2 from the germline V gene are MNHEY and SMNVEV (reference sequence). J was trimmed by 8 bases and V by 8 bases; bases with no gene match: 4. This CDR3 is 11 amino acids long. CDR3 protein: CASGTGWGYTF. CDR3 DNA sequence: TGTGCCAGCGGGACAGGTTGGGGCTACACCTTC.

This clonotype was counted many times. This chain joins TRBV24-1 and TRBJ2-1; a possible D gene is TRBD1 (6 bases). The CDR3 is 14 residues long. Germline CDR1 reads KGHDR; CDR2 reads SFDVKD. V lost 5 bases to trimming and J lost 4 bases, with 11 bases between them. CDR3 region: CATSAGQSYNEQFF. In DNA form, the CDR3 reads TGTGCCACCAGTGCAGGACAGAGTTACAATGAGCAGTTCTTC.

Within the sample, this clonotype is medium-sized (0.01 to 0.1%). This sequence joins TRBV5-5 and TRBJ1-2; 9 nucleotides align to TRBD1. Germline loops: CDR1 SGHKS, CDR2 YYEKEE (reference sequence). V dropped 0 bases and J dropped 6; count of bases not matched to a gene: 9. The CDR3 loop spans 16 amino acids. CDR3: CASSLGVTGGADGYTF. The CDR3 coding sequence is TGTGCCAGCAGCTTGGGGGTTACAGGGGGCGCGGATGGCTACACCTTC.

This clonotype was found many times. The V gene is TRBV20-1, the J gene TRBJ2-3, with D possibly TRBD2 on 5 matching bases. This CDR3 region has 13 residues. The germline gives CDR1 DFQATT, CDR2 SNEGSKA (reference sequence). This CDR3 is CSTGSGYTDTQYF. As DNA, the CDR3 is TGCTCTACCGGGTCGGGATACACAGATACGCAGTATTTT.

In this sample, this clonotype turned up many times. The CDR3 is CASSFTENIQYF. The CDR3 nucleotides are TGTGCCAGCAGCTTTACAGAAAACATTCAGTACTTC. J is TRBJ2-4 and V is TRBV3-1, with D hard to call. The V gene lost 5 bases and the J gene lost 5 bases, with 7 bases spanning the gap. CDR1 is LGHDT and CDR2 is YNNKEL in the germline V gene (reference sequence). The CDR3 length is 12 residues. Complete variable domain (other parts from reference TRBV3-1 and TRBJ2-4): DTAVSQTPKYLVTQMGNDKSIKCEQNLGHDTMYWYKQDSKKFLKIMFSYNNKELIINETVPNRFSPKSPDKAHLNLHINSLELGDSAVYFCASSFTENIQYFGAGTRLSVL.

This clonotype was observed many times. The chain recombines TRBV9 with TRBJ2-3; D remains unclear. The germline V gene encodes CDR1 SGDLS and CDR2 YYNGEE. The ends were cut back, 2 bases at V and 2 bases at J, with 6 bases in the middle. CDR3 size: 13 residues. CDR3 nucleotide sequence: TGTGCCAGCAGCGTCGAATTCACAGATACGCAGTATTTT. As protein: CASSVEFTDTQYF.

This clonotype was observed at least ten times. The J gene is TRBJ2-4, the V gene TRBV12-3 or TRBV12-4; 8 bases fit TRBD1. This CDR3 has 14 amino acids. The V and J ends lost 8 bases and 10 bases, in that order; junction bases with no gene match: 13. This CDR3 reads CASSQLRGTGIQYF. As DNA, the CDR3 is TGTGCCAGCTCGCAGCTAAGAGGGACAGGAATTCAGTACTTC.

This clonotype has a count of ten or more. The rearrangement joins TRBV10-3 to TRBJ2-1, with TRBD2 matching 8 bases. From germline, CDR1 is ENHRY and CDR2 SYGVKD. This CDR3 has 15 amino acids. With 3 bases clipped from V and 4 bases from J, the junction kept 5 bases outside the gene matches. The CDR3 protein is CAISDSTSGYNEQFF. Written as DNA, the CDR3 is TGTGCCATCAGTGATAGCACTAGCGGTTACAATGAGCAGTTCTTC.

The rearrangement uses TRBV29-1 and TRBJ2-5; 7 nucleotides match TRBD2. V shed 2 bases and J 5 bases; nucleotides not matched to a gene: 5. Germline V gives CDR1 SQVTM, CDR2 ANQGSEA. The CDR3 extends over 13 amino acids. CDR3 sequence: CSVEIGGGETQYF. Here the CDR3 DNA reads TGCAGCGTTGAAATCGGGGGAGGGGAGACCCAGTACTTC.